A single sample is the source of the 18 T cell receptor beta chains below, sequenced in a study of cytomegalovirus exposure and HLA in healthy donors. Sequencing used immunoSEQ multiplex PCR; TCRdb keeps in-frame clones, though not all of them. The sample includes about 73,000 clones, roughly 95% of them seen just once. The sequenced material came from PBMCs. These receptors came from a young man in good health and CMV-seronegative.

The J gene is TRBJ1-1, the V gene TRBV18, with unresolved D. V was clipped by 3 bases and J by 7 bases, with 12 bases between them. Germline lookup yields CDR1 KGHSH and CDR2 LQKENI. The CDR3 spans 13 residues. CDR3 residues: CASSPPGEGEAFF. DNA for the CDR3: TGTGCCAGCTCACCCCCTGGTGAGGGTGAAGCTTTCTTT.

The chain has TRBV27 and TRBJ1-1; 8 positions match TRBD1. The V gene end was trimmed by 6 bases and the J gene end by 4 bases; junction bases not matched to a gene: 4. The germline V gene has CDR1 MNHEY and CDR2 SMNVEV (reference sequence). This CDR3 is built from 13 residues. The CDR3 loop is CASSQGAATEAFF. CDR3 DNA sequence: TGTGCCAGCAGCCAGGGGGCGGCCACTGAAGCTTTCTTT.

This sequence joins TRBV28 and TRBJ2-7; 12 nucleotides align to TRBD1. The CDR3 has 14 residues. V was pared by 6 bases and J by 3 bases, with 3 bases of the junction left unmatched. Germline V gives CDR1 MDHEN, CDR2 SYDVKM. CDR3 sequence reads: CASSGTGGLYEQYF. CDR3 coding DNA: TGTGCCAGCAGCGGGACAGGGGGCCTCTACGAGCAGTACTTC.

This chain connects TRBV4-3 to TRBJ1-2; the D is unclear. This CDR3 has 14 residues. Between the trimmed V and J ends, which lost 3 bases and 3 bases, there was a span of 11 bases. Per the germline V gene, CDR1 is LGHNA and CDR2 is YSLEER. CDR3 region: CASSQGDGDYGYTF. DNA for the CDR3: TGCGCCAGCAGCCAGGGCGACGGGGACTATGGCTACACCTTC.

CDR3 coding DNA: TGTGCCAGCAGCGCGGGACAGCGCTCTAGCACAGATACGCAGTATTTT. It codes for CASSAGQRSSTDTQYF. The chain is built from TRBV7-3 and TRBJ2-3, with D tentatively TRBD1 (7 bases). The CDR3 contains 16 residues. The V gene lost 5 bases and the J gene lost 0 bases, with 15 bases spanning the gap. CDR1 is SGHTA, CDR2 FQGTGA, per germline. Using reference TRBV7-3 and TRBJ2-3 for the parts outside the CDR3, the full variable domain is GAGVSQTPSNKVTEKGKYVELRCDPISGHTALYWYRQSLGQGPEFLIYFQGTGAADDSGLPNDRFFAVRPEGSVSTLKIQRTERGDSAVYLCASSAGQRSSTDTQYFGPGTRLTVL.

The V gene is TRBV27, the J gene TRBJ2-1; D uncertain. The CDR3 extends over 15 amino acids. Germline V lookup: CDR1 MNHEY, CDR2 SMNVEV (reference sequence). The V and J ends lost 1 base and 0 bases respectively, with 7 bases between them. As DNA, the CDR3 is TGTGCCAGCAGTTTATTACCTAGCTCCTACAATGAGCAGTTCTTC. Protein: CASSLLPSSYNEQFF.

The rearrangement links TRBV18 to TRBJ2-2, with 7 nucleotides matching TRBD2. Germline lookup yields CDR1 KGHSH and CDR2 LQKENI. V trimming: 5 bases; J trimming: 4 bases; junction bases outside the gene matches: 10. The CDR3 is made up of 16 amino acids. The CDR3 DNA sequence: TGTGCCAGCTCAAACTTGGTGGCTAGCGGCACCGGGGAGCTGTTTTTT. It translates to CASSNLVASGTGELFF.

The chain uses TRBV5-1 and TRBJ2-2; 8 nucleotides match TRBD1. This CDR3 has 18 residues. The V gene end was trimmed by 4 bases and the J gene end by 4 bases; junction bases not matched to a gene: 15. CDR1 SGHRS and CDR2 YFSETQ come from the germline V gene. As DNA, the CDR3 is TGCGCCAGCAGCAGGGGACCCGGACAGGGTTTAAGCACCGGGGAGCTGTTTTTT. Translating it yields CASSRGPGQGLSTGELFF.

J is TRBJ2-5 and V is TRBV13; 9 positions agree with TRBD1. The germline V gene has CDR1 PRHDT and CDR2 FYEKMQ (reference sequence). The CDR3 is 15 residues long. Germline trimming cut 4 bases from V and 5 bases from J; bases unmatched to any gene: 8. The DNA of the CDR3 is TGTGCCAGCAGCTCCCTAGGACAGGGGAGTGAGACCCAGTACTTC. It specifies CASSSLGQGSETQYF.

This clone is a singleton in its sample. The chain carries TRBV7-2 and TRBJ2-3; D is undetermined. Germline V gives CDR1 SGHTA, CDR2 FQGNSA. V shed 1 base and J shed 5 bases, with 10 bases lying between them. The CDR3 sequence is 14 residues long. In nucleotides, the CDR3 is TGTGCCAGCAGCTTAGATCGGGTGGTAGATACGCAGTATTTT. It translates to CASSLDRVVDTQYF.

The J gene is TRBJ1-3, the V gene TRBV28; the match to TRBD1 covers 12 bases. CDR3 length equals 16 residues. Germline-derived CDR1 and CDR2 are MDHEN and SYDVKM. The V segment lost 6 bases and the J segment 9 bases; nucleotides outside the gene matches: 12. The CDR3 DNA follows: TGTGCCAGCAGAGCCGGGACAGGGGGCTGGTCTGGCACCATATATTTT. It yields the protein CASRAGTGGWSGTIYF. The whole variable domain, filled in from reference TRBV28 and TRBJ1-3, reads DVKVTQSSRYLVKRTGEKVFLECVQDMDHENMFWYRQDPGLGLRLIYFSYDVKMKEKGDIPEGYSVSREKKERFSLILESASTNQTSMYLCASRAGTGGWSGTIYFGEGSWLTVV.

V usage is TRBV7-8 and J usage is TRBJ2-5, with 8 bases matching TRBD2. The CDR3 runs 14 residues. The ends lost 2 bases at V and 3 bases at J; junction bases unmatched: 2. Germline V lookup: CDR1 SGHVS, CDR2 FQNEAQ. CDR3 nucleotides: TGTGCCAGCAGCTTAAGTAGCGGGGAAGAGACCCAGTACTTC. This translates into CASSLSSGEETQYF. The variable domain in full, with the rest retrieved from reference TRBV7-8 and TRBJ2-5, is GAGVSQSPRYKVAKRGQDVALRCDPISGHVSLFWYQQALGQGPEFLTYFQNEAQLDKSGLPSDRFFAERPEGSVSTLKIQRTQQEDSAVYLCASSLSSGEETQYFGPGTRLLVL.

J is TRBJ2-7 and V is TRBV28, with TRBD2 matching over 7 bases. The CDR3 contains 15 residues. V was pared by 8 bases and J by 5 bases, with 15 bases of the junction left unmatched. CDR1 is MDHEN and CDR2 is SYDVKM in the germline V gene. The CDR3 loop reads CASGENLGGVHEQYF. The CDR3 DNA is TGTGCCAGCGGCGAGAATTTGGGGGGGGTCCACGAGCAGTACTTC.

The chain links TRBV9 to TRBJ2-5, with unresolved D. Looked up from germline, CDR1 is SGDLS and CDR2 is YYNGEE. The length of the CDR3 is 14 residues. Trimming removed 0 bases from V and 2 bases from J, with 8 bases in between. The CDR3: CASSVGRGQETQYF. In DNA form, the CDR3 reads TGTGCCAGCAGCGTAGGGCGCGGACAAGAGACCCAGTACTTC.

The rearrangement uses TRBV2 and TRBJ2-1; 8 bases fit TRBD2. Unmatched junction bases numbered 11, after V lost 5 bases and J lost 5 bases. Germline CDR1 and CDR2: SNHLY and FYNNEI. CDR3 size: 16 residues. The CDR3 DNA sequence: TGTGCCAGCAGTATACCCCGCGGGGGGCCGAACAATGAGCAGTTCTTC. Translated: CASSIPRGGPNNEQFF.

The rearrangement uses TRBV15 and TRBJ1-2; TRBD1 agrees at 7 bases. V dropped 8 bases and J dropped 2; count of bases not matched to a gene: 8. CDR1 and CDR2 (germline): LNHNV, YYDKDF (reference sequence). The CDR3 length is 14 residues. CDR3 DNA sequence: TGTGCCACCGGTCGGACAGGTTTAAACTATGGCTACACCTTC. Amino acid sequence: CATGRTGLNYGYTF.

The chain is built from TRBV6-5 and TRBJ2-3; TRBD1 aligns across 10 bases. The CDR3 totals 14 residues. The germline V gene encodes CDR1 MNHEY and CDR2 SVGAGI. V lost 6 bases to trimming and J lost 5 bases; unmatched junction nucleotides: 5. The CDR3 here is CASRRTGGRDTQYF. Written as DNA, the CDR3 is TGTGCCAGCAGACGGACAGGGGGGAGAGATACGCAGTATTTT.

This chain links TRBV2 with TRBJ2-1, with D tentatively TRBD1 (6 bases). Germline CDR1 reads SNHLY; CDR2 reads FYNNEI. This CDR3 region has 17 residues. V lost 2 bases to trimming and J lost 0 bases, with 14 bases between them. This chain's CDR3 is CASSESDRPSSYNEQFF. The CDR3 region has the DNA TGTGCCAGCAGTGAATCCGACAGGCCGAGCTCCTACAATGAGCAGTTCTTC.